This T cell receptor (beta chain) comes out of a study of CD4 and CD8 cells across lung adenocarcinoma regions (dated by TCRdb to between 2018 and 2020). A note on the overall study: The study examined intratumor heterogeneity of the T cell receptor repertoire by comparing tumor centers with tumor margins.

There are a few counts of this clonotype. No cognate antigen has been identified for it. One base away there is no much larger clone; base qualities are not given. Donors were patients with localized lung adenocarcinoma, a subtype of non-small cell lung cancer. The centers of localized lung adenocarcinomas were where the samples came from. For TCR repertoire analysis, CD8+ T cells from tumor tissue were profiled separately from CD4+ T cells. Measured from the cysteine to the phenylalanine, the CDR3 is 12 residues long. The CDR3 DNA has 36 bases and is translated from base 1. V is cut by 8 bases and J by 3 bases, and the space between the germline ends is 8 bases. In the germline V gene, CDR1 corresponds to MNHNS and CDR2 to SASEGT. The library was produced with PCR. TCRdb names HiSeq X Ten as the instrument used. TCRdb trimmed public reads at Q25 via fastp, called clones via MiXCR and kept in-frame beta chains. Each entry is one CDR3 protein sequence, shown with its most common DNA and genes. This sample holds 18,000 or so distinct CDR3 sequences; roughly 51% were observed only once. The ten largest account for 50% to 65% of the sample.

The receptor's source is a female donor with lung adenocarcinoma. The CD4 and CD8 labels of this study may be unreliable. The chain was built from TRBV6-1 and TRBJ2-1, with the D gene not confidently named. Sequenced sample: CD8+ T cells from the center of a lung tumor. Per the publication, the cell subset or site label means: tumor center region. The DNA is as follows: TGTGCCAGCGACGTGGTCTACAATGAGCAGTTCTTC. This codes for CASDVVYNEQFF.